This T cell receptor (beta chain) stems from a study of T cell responses to AZD1222 COVID-19 vaccine. With regard to this clone: The antigen is not known.

Second-dose recipients at about 4 or about 12 weeks were treated as one pooled group. V was clipped by 0 bases and J by 2 bases, with 10 bases between them. CDR1 and CDR2 (germline): SGHVS, FNYEAQ. The CDR3 runs 15 residues. Study-level results: Repertoires were obtained only post-peak T cell response. There were mostly white British donors and more females than males, and clonal diversity was possibly underestimated. Only six or seven AZD1222 recipients tested seropositive at baseline.

Only in-frame clones appear in the TCRdb table, and some are missing; sequencing was by immunoSEQ multiplex PCR. The sample has 120,000 or so clones; approximately 94% are singletons. J is TRBJ2-5 and V is TRBV7-6; D is ambiguous. Sequenced here: peripheral blood, sampled 28 days after the second AZD1222 dose. The source is an adult who received the AZD1222 COVID-19 vaccine. CDR3 sequence (DNA): TGTGCCAGCAGCTTAGCGGGTACACCACAAGAGACCCAGTACTTC. Encoded protein: CASSLAGTPQETQYF. Full variable domain (rest looked up from reference TRBV7-6 and TRBJ2-5): GAGVSQSPRYKVTKRGQDVALRCDPISGHVSLYWYRQALGQGPEFLTYFNYEAQQDKSGLPNDRFSAERPEGSISTLTIQRTEQRDSAMYRCASSLAGTPQETQYFGPGTRLLVL.